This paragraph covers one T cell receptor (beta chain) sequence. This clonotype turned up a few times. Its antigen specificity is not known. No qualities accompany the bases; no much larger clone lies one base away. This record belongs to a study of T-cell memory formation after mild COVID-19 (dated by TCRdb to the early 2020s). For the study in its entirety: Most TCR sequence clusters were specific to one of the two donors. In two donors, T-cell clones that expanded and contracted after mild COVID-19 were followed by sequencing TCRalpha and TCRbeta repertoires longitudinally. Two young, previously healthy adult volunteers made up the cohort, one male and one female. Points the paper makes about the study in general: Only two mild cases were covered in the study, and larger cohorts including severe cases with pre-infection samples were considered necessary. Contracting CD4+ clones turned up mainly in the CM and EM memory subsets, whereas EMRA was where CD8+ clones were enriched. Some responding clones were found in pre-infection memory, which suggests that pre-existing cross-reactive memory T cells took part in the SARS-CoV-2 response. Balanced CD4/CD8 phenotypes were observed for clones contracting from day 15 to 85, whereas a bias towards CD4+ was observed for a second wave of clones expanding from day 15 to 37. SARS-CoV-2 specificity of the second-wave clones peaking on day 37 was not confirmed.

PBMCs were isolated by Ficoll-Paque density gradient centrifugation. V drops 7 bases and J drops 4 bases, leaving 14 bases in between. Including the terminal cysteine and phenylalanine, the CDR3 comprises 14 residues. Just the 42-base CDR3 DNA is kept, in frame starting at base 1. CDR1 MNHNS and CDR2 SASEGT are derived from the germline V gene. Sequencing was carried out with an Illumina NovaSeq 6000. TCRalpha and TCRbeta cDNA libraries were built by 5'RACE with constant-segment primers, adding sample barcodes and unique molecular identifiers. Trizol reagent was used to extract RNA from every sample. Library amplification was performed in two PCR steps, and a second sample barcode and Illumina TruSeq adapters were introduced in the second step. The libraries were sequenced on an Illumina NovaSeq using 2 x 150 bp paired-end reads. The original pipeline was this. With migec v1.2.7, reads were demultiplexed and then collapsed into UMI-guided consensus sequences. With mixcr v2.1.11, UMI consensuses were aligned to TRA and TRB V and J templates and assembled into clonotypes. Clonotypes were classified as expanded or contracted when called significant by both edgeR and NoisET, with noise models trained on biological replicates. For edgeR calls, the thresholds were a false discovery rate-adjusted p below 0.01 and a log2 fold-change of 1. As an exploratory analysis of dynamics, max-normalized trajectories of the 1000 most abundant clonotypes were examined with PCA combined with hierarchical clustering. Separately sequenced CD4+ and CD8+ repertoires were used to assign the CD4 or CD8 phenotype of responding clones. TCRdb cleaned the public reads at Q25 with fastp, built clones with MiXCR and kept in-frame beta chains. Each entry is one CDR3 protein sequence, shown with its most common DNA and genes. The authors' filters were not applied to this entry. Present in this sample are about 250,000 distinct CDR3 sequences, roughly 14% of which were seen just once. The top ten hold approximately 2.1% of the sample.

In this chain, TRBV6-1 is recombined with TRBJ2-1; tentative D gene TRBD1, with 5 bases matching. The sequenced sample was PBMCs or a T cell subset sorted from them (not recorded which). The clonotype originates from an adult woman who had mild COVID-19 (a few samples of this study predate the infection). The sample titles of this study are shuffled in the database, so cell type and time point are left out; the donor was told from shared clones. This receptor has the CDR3 CASTDRAHYNEQFF. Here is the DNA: TGTGCCAGCACCGACAGAGCCCATTACAATGAGCAGTTCTTC.